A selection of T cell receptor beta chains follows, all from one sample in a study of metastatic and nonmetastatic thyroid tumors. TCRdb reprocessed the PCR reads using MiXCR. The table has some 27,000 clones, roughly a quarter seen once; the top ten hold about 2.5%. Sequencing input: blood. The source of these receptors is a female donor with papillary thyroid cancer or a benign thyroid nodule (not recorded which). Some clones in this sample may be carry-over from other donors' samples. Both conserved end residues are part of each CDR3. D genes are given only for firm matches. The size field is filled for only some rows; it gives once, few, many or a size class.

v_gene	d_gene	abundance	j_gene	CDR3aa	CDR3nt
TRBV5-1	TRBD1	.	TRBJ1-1	CASSLTEGQGANF	TGCGCCAGCAGCTTGACGGAGGGACAGGGGGCAAACTTT
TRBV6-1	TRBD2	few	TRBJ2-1	CASTLAEYNEQFF	TGTGCCAGCACACTAGCGGAGTACAATGAGCAGTTCTTC
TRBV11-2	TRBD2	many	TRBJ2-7	CASSLVPGGAYEQYF	TGTGCCAGCAGCTTAGTCCCGGGAGGTGCCTACGAGCAGTACTTC
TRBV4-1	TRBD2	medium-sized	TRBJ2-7	CATSGLAGGTYEQYF	TGCGCCACCTCGGGACTAGCGGGAGGGACCTACGAGCAGTACTTC
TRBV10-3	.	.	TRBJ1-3	CAISAAFNRVSGNTIYF	TGTGCCATCAGCGCCGCTTTTAACAGGGTTTCGGGAAACACCATCTATTTT
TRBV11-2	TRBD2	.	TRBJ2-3	CASSLVAGSSTDTQYF	TGTGCCAGCAGCCTCGTAGCGGGATCCTCCACAGATACGCAGTATTTT
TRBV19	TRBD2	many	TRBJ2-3	CASTTSGNSGDTQYF	TGTGCCAGTACGACTAGCGGCAACTCGGGAGATACGCAGTATTTT
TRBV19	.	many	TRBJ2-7	CASSIVATSSYEQYF	TGTGCCAGTAGTATAGTTGCGACATCTTCCTACGAGCAGTACTTC
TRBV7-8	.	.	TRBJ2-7	CASSPMSFTGTHGHEQYF	TGTGCCAGCAGCCCCATGTCGTTTACAGGGACCCATGGCCACGAGCAGTACTTC
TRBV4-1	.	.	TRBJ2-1	CASSQAGVSANNEQFF	TGCGCCAGCAGCCAAGCTGGGGTTAGCGCAAACAATGAGCAGTTCTTC
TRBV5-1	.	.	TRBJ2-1	CASSLTGRSYNEQFF	TGCGCCAGCAGCTTAACAGGGCGCTCCTACAATGAGCAGTTCTTC
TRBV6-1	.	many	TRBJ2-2	CVSSEHLNGELFF	TGTGTCAGCAGTGAACACCTCAACGGGGAGCTGTTTTTT
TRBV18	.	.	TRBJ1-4	CASSPLTGLEKLFF	TGTGCCAGCTCACCACTAACAGGGTTGGAAAAACTGTTTTTT